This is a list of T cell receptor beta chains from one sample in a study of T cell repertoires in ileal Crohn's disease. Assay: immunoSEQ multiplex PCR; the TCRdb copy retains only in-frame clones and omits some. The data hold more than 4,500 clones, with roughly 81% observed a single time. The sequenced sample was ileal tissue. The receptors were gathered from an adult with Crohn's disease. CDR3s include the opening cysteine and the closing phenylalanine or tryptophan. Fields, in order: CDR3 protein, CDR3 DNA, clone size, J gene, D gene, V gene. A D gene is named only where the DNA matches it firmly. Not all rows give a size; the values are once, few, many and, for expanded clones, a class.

CDR3: CASSPSPEAEQYF; DNA: TGTGCCAGCAGCCCCAGTCCCGAGGCCGAGCAGTACTTC; size: -; J: TRBJ2-7; D: -; V: TRBV13
CDR3: CASNAHRGYTEAFF; DNA: TGTGCCAGCAACGCACACCGAGGGTACACTGAAGCTTTCTTT; size: -; J: TRBJ1-1; D: -; V: TRBV28
CDR3: CASRPTPTGFTDTQYF; DNA: TGTGCCAGCAGACCTACGCCGACAGGGTTCACAGATACGCAGTATTTT; size: few; J: TRBJ2-3; D: TRBD1; V: TRBV27
CDR3: CASSSSGGLGNIQYF; DNA: TGCGCCAGCAGCTCATCAGGGGGCCTGGGAAACATTCAGTACTTC; size: -; J: TRBJ2-4; D: TRBD1; V: TRBV5-1
CDR3: CASRWGQIPGELFF; DNA: TGTGCCAGCAGGTGGGGACAGATCCCCGGGGAGCTGTTTTTT; size: -; J: TRBJ2-2; D: TRBD1; V: TRBV5-6
CDR3: CASSLLSQSYGYTF; DNA: TGTGCCAGCAGCTTATTATCCCAGTCCTATGGCTACACCTTC; size: -; J: TRBJ1-2; D: -; V: TRBV7-2
CDR3: CASSPQGDTQYF; DNA: TGTGCCAGCAGCCCCCAGGGAGATACGCAGTATTTT; size: -; J: TRBJ2-3; D: -; V: TRBV7-3
CDR3: CASTRGQGSTPLHF; DNA: TGTGCCAGCACACGAGGACAGGGTTCAACACCCCTCCACTTT; size: once; J: TRBJ1-6; D: TRBD1; V: TRBV28
CDR3: CASSRRGGRETQYF; DNA: TGTGCCAGTAGTCGCAGGGGCGGCCGAGAGACCCAGTACTTC; size: -; J: TRBJ2-5; D: -; V: TRBV19
CDR3: CASSLTGVWMTEAFF; DNA: TGTGCCAGCAGCTTGACAGGGGTTTGGATGACTGAAGCTTTCTTT; size: -; J: TRBJ1-1; D: TRBD1; V: TRBV7-2
CDR3: CASSNGTYNEQFF; DNA: TGCGCCAGCTCCAACGGGACCTACAATGAGCAGTTCTTC; size: -; J: TRBJ2-1; D: -; V: TRBV5-1
CDR3: CATSRRQGGDTQYF; DNA: TGTGCCACCAGCAGGAGACAGGGGGGGGATACGCAGTATTTT; size: -; J: TRBJ2-3; D: TRBD1; V: TRBV15
CDR3: CSVLHSGGPAGTQYF; DNA: TGCAGCGTTCTGCATAGCGGGGGGCCCGCAGGTACGCAGTATTTT; size: -; J: TRBJ2-3; D: TRBD2; V: TRBV29-1
CDR3: CSVVTGGTEAFF; DNA: TGCAGCGTGGTGACAGGGGGCACTGAAGCTTTCTTT; size: -; J: TRBJ1-1; D: TRBD1; V: TRBV29-1
CDR3: CASSVTGDFSYEQYF; DNA: TGTGCCAGCAGCGTTACCGGGGACTTCTCCTACGAGCAGTACTTC; size: -; J: TRBJ2-7; D: -; V: TRBV5-5
CDR3: CASTQAGGHTQYF; DNA: TGTGCCAGCACGCAGGCAGGGGGGCATACGCAGTATTTT; size: once; J: TRBJ2-3; D: -; V: TRBV7-3
CDR3: CASTLDRGRQETQYF; DNA: TGTGCCAGCACCTTAGACAGGGGGCGTCAAGAGACCCAGTACTTC; size: -; J: TRBJ2-5; D: TRBD1; V: TRBV27
CDR3: CASRPTSTGELFF; DNA: TGTGCCAGCAGACCTACTAGCACCGGGGAGCTGTTTTTT; size: once; J: TRBJ2-2; D: -; V: TRBV7-2
CDR3: CASSEISRTGVTDTQYF; DNA: TGTGCCAGCAGTGAGATTTCAAGGACAGGGGTCACAGATACGCAGTATTTT; size: -; J: TRBJ2-3; D: TRBD1; V: TRBV25-1
CDR3: CASSQDRNYGYTF; DNA: TGCGCCAGCAGCCAAGACCGTAACTATGGCTACACCTTC; size: once; J: TRBJ1-2; D: -; V: TRBV4-1
CDR3: CASSRGQGETQYF; DNA: TGTGCCAGCAGCCGGGGACAGGGGGAGACCCAGTACTTC; size: -; J: TRBJ2-5; D: TRBD1; V: TRBV7-2
CDR3: CASSPQGSGQPQHF; DNA: TGTGCCAGCAGCCCACAGGGGTCTGGGCAGCCCCAGCATTTT; size: once; J: TRBJ1-5; D: TRBD1; V: TRBV6-4
CDR3: CASSYSRRRNSPLHF; DNA: TGTGCCAGCAGTTACTCGAGACGGCGGAATTCACCCCTCCACTTT; size: once; J: TRBJ1-6; D: -; V: TRBV6-6
CDR3: CARSRRTAINEQFF; DNA: TGTGCCAGAAGCCGCCGTACAGCTATCAATGAGCAGTTCTTC; size: -; J: TRBJ2-1; D: -; V: TRBV5-3
CDR3: CASSLGTGGDEQYF; DNA: TGTGCCAGCAGTTTAGGAACAGGGGGCGACGAGCAGTACTTC; size: -; J: TRBJ2-7; D: TRBD1; V: TRBV27
CDR3: CTLGREYGYTF; DNA: TGCACCCTGGGGCGCGAATATGGCTACACCTTC; size: -; J: TRBJ1-2; D: -; V: TRBV20-1
CDR3: CASSPRTGVLYGYTF; DNA: TGTGCCAGCAGCCCACGGACAGGGGTCTTGTATGGCTACACCTTC; size: few; J: TRBJ1-2; D: TRBD1; V: TRBV7-8
CDR3: CASSLNPRPDTQYF; DNA: TGTGCCAGCAGTTTAAACCCGAGGCCAGATACGCAGTATTTT; size: -; J: TRBJ2-3; D: -; V: TRBV27
CDR3: CATRDISNTEAFF; DNA: TGTGCCACCAGGGACATCTCGAACACTGAAGCTTTCTTT; size: -; J: TRBJ1-1; D: -; V: TRBV6-1
CDR3: CASSPTNAGTEAFF; DNA: TGTGCCAGCAGCCCCACCAATGCAGGCACTGAAGCTTTCTTT; size: -; J: TRBJ1-1; D: -; V: TRBV7-3
CDR3: CASSLLARETQYF; DNA: TGTGCCAGCAGTCTACTAGCGAGAGAGACCCAGTACTTC; size: -; J: TRBJ2-5; D: TRBD2; V: TRBV11-2
CDR3: CASSIGATYEQYF; DNA: TGTGCCAGTAGTATAGGCGCAACCTACGAGCAGTACTTC; size: -; J: TRBJ2-7; D: -; V: TRBV19
CDR3: CASSPPGLADTDTQYF; DNA: TGCGCCAGCAGTCCTCCGGGACTAGCGGACACAGATACGCAGTATTTT; size: -; J: TRBJ2-3; D: TRBD2; V: TRBV4-3
CDR3: CASSLFGVGVNGYTF; DNA: TGTGCCAGCAGCTTATTCGGTGTCGGGGTTAATGGCTACACCTTC; size: -; J: TRBJ1-2; D: -; V: TRBV13
CDR3: CASSLATTGADTQYF; DNA: TGTGCCAGCAGCTTGGCCACAACCGGAGCAGATACGCAGTATTTT; size: -; J: TRBJ2-3; D: -; V: TRBV5-6
CDR3: CASSPAGTGSYEQYF; DNA: TGTGCCAGCAGCCCCGCCGGGACAGGGTCCTACGAGCAGTACTTC; size: once; J: TRBJ2-7; D: TRBD1; V: TRBV9
CDR3: CASSRQTEPNSPLHF; DNA: TGCGCCAGCAGCCGACAGACTGAACCAAATTCACCCCTCCACTTT; size: -; J: TRBJ1-6; D: -; V: TRBV4-3
CDR3: CASSDTGTANYGYTF; DNA: TGTGCCAGCAGTGATACCGGGACAGCTAACTATGGCTACACCTTC; size: once; J: TRBJ1-2; D: TRBD1; V: TRBV6-1
CDR3: CATKEEKLFF; DNA: TGTGCCACCAAGGAGGAAAAACTGTTTTTT; size: -; J: TRBJ1-4; D: -; V: TRBV28
CDR3: CASSQDFPGDQSYGYTF; DNA: TGCGCCAGCAGCCAAGATTTTCCAGGGGACCAATCCTATGGCTACACCTTC; size: -; J: TRBJ1-2; D: -; V: TRBV4-3
CDR3: CASSFSGAETQYF; DNA: TGTGCCAGCAGCTTTAGTGGGGCCGAGACCCAGTACTTC; size: -; J: TRBJ2-5; D: -; V: TRBV7-3
CDR3: CASSLLTALQARGGYTF; DNA: TGTGCCAGCAGTTTACTAACCGCCCTCCAGGCCCGGGGAGGCTACACCTTC; size: -; J: TRBJ1-2; D: -; V: TRBV27